The 28 T cell receptor beta chains given below trace back to one sample, sequenced in a study of shared clonotypes between healthy human individuals. TCRdb keeps only in-frame clones here, not all; method: immunoSEQ multiplex PCR. The table includes 450,000 to 500,000 clones, about 78% detected once. Source material: PBMCs. Receptors originate from a woman in her 40s in good health. Some clones in this sample may be carry-over from other donors' samples.

The chain uses TRBV7-2 and TRBJ2-7; tentatively, D is TRBD2 (6 bases). The CDR3 has 11 amino acids. Germline V lookup: CDR1 SGHTA, CDR2 FQGNSA. V was shortened by 5 bases and J by 12 bases, with 14 bases between the two germline ends. CDR3 residues: CASSVGGKGYF. The CDR3 DNA follows: TGTGCCAGCAGCGTAGGCGGGAAAGGGTACTTC.

V is TRBV4-1 and J is TRBJ1-2; no firm D call. The CDR3 runs 14 residues. The V gene lost 0 bases and the J gene lost 5 bases, with 10 bases spanning the gap. Germline V gene data show CDR1 as MGHRA and CDR2 as YSYEKL. The CDR3 protein is CASSQDRTGYGYTF. The CDR3 DNA reads as TGCGCCAGCAGCCAAGATCGGACGGGTTATGGCTACACCTTC.

J is TRBJ1-2 and V is TRBV2; D is perhaps TRBD1 (5 bases). The CDR3 contains 10 residues. Germline-derived CDR1 and CDR2 are SNHLY and FYNNEI. Trimming cost V 6 bases and J 11 bases, with 10 bases left between them. DNA for the CDR3: TGTGCCAGCAGGGAGGACAAATACACCTTC. Protein sequence: CASREDKYTF. Full variable domain (missing parts from reference TRBV2 and TRBJ1-2): EPEVTQTPSHQVTQMGQEVILRCVPISNHLYFYWYRQILGQKVEFLVSFYNNEISEKSEIFDDQFSVERPDGSNFTLKIRSTKLEDSAMYFCASREDKYTFGSGTRLTVV.

The genes are TRBV28 and TRBJ1-5, with a possible D match to TRBD1 (6 bases). This CDR3 spans 14 amino acids. The V gene lost 6 bases and the J gene lost 5 bases, with 14 bases spanning the gap. CDR1 is MDHEN, CDR2 SYDVKM, per germline. CDR3 region: CASRSTGRDQPQHF. Here the CDR3 DNA reads TGTGCCAGCAGATCAACAGGGAGGGATCAGCCCCAGCATTTT.

V and J are TRBV11-1 and TRBJ2-2; maybe TRBD2 (5 bases). The CDR3 loop spans 14 amino acids. Trimming took off 5 bases at V and 5 bases at J, with 12 bases between the two ends. Germline V lookup: CDR1 SGHAT, CDR2 FQDESV (reference sequence). The CDR3 here is CASSRFRGTGELFF. CDR3 nucleotides: TGTGCCAGCAGCCGTTTTCGGGGAACCGGGGAGCTGTTTTTT.

The chain recombines TRBV7-3 with TRBJ2-1; D is perhaps TRBD2 (5 bases). Per the germline V gene, CDR1 is SGHTA and CDR2 is FQGTGA. CDR3 length equals 13 residues. Trimming pared 5 bases from V and 5 bases from J, leaving 10 bases between. The chain's CDR3 is CASSPGSDNEQFF. DNA of the CDR3: TGTGCCAGCAGCCCGGGATCAGACAATGAGCAGTTCTTC.

The V gene is TRBV6-5, the J gene TRBJ2-3; TRBD2 agrees at 7 bases. The CDR3 contains 15 residues. Germline trimming cut 6 bases from V and 4 bases from J; bases unmatched to any gene: 10. Per the germline V gene, CDR1 is MNHEY and CDR2 is SVGAGI. The CDR3 loop reads CASRDGYGRSDTQYF. The CDR3 nucleotides read TGTGCCAGCAGAGACGGTTACGGGAGGTCAGATACGCAGTATTTT.

The genes are TRBV7-3 and TRBJ1-1; 9 nucleotides align to TRBD1. Germline V gives CDR1 SGHTA, CDR2 FQGTGA. CDR3 length: 14 amino acids. V lost 5 bases and J lost 13; bases outside the gene matches: 14. In nucleotides, the CDR3 is TGTGCCAGCAGCCACCGAGGGGGACAGGGAATTGTTTTCTTT. Translating it yields CASSHRGGQGIVFF.

V and J are TRBV27 and TRBJ2-7, with TRBD2 identical over 11 bases. The V segment lost 2 bases and the J segment 4 bases; nucleotides outside the gene matches: 1. Germline CDR1 and CDR2: MNHEY and SMNVEV (reference sequence). The CDR3 is 14 amino acids. This CDR3 is CASSLGTSGYEQYF. CDR3 coding DNA: TGTGCCAGCAGTTTAGGGACTAGCGGTTACGAGCAGTACTTC.

The chain employs TRBV19 and TRBJ2-1; TRBD2 matches at 11 bases. Looked up from germline, CDR1 is LNHDA and CDR2 is SQIVND (reference sequence). J was trimmed by 5 bases and V by 3 bases; bases with no gene match: 6. The CDR3 totals 16 residues. The CDR3 sequence is CASSILSGRVNNEQFF. The CDR3 DNA is TGTGCCAGTAGTATCCTTAGCGGGAGGGTAAACAATGAGCAGTTCTTC.

The chain has TRBV7-9 and TRBJ2-5, with TRBD2 identical over 9 bases. The ends lost 3 bases at V and 5 bases at J; junction bases unmatched: 10. The CDR3 spans 16 residues. CDR1 and CDR2 from the germline V gene are SEHNR and FQNEAQ (reference sequence). The CDR3 DNA is TGTGCCAGCAGCTTCGGCGGGAGGGCCTTGTGGGAGACCCAGTACTTC. This encodes CASSFGGRALWETQYF.

The chain has TRBV10-2 and TRBJ1-1; 10 bases map to TRBD1. The CDR3 covers 17 residues. Trimming cost V 7 bases and J 4 bases; bases outside gene matches: 15. Germline CDR1 WSHSY, CDR2 SAAADI. CDR3 amino acids: CASTGTTGGIGGTEAFF. CDR3 DNA: TGCGCCAGCACAGGAACGACAGGGGGCATCGGCGGCACTGAAGCTTTCTTT.

The V and J genes are TRBV10-3 and TRBJ2-1; D unclear. Germline assignment: CDR1 ENHRY and CDR2 SYGVKD. The ends were cut back, 8 bases at V and 3 bases at J, with 11 bases in the middle. The CDR3 is made up of 13 amino acids. DNA for the CDR3: TGTGCCATCCAGGCCACTGGCTACAATGAGCAGTTCTTC. This encodes CAIQATGYNEQFF.

The V and J genes are TRBV7-9 and TRBJ2-7; perhaps TRBD2 as D (5 bases). Trimming took 5 bases from V and 2 from J, leaving 10 bases between them. The germline gives CDR1 SEHNR, CDR2 FQNEAQ (reference sequence). The CDR3 spans 13 residues. CDR3 protein: CASSVSATYEQYF. CDR3 coding DNA: TGTGCCAGCAGCGTTAGCGCGACCTACGAGCAGTACTTC. Full variable domain (missing parts from reference TRBV7-9 and TRBJ2-7): DTGVSQNPRHKITKRGQNVTFRCDPISEHNRLYWYRQTLGQGPEFLTYFQNEAQLEKSRLLSDRFSAERPKGSFSTLEIQRTEQGDSAMYLCASSVSATYEQYFGPGTRLTVT.

Comment on this clone: Other DNA sequences from this sample encode an identical CDR3 as well. The chain has TRBV18 and TRBJ2-5; the D is unclear. Deletions cut 2 bases from V and 3 bases from J, with 1 base between. The CDR3 totals 11 residues. The germline V gene has CDR1 KGHSH and CDR2 LQKENI. In DNA form, the CDR3 reads TGTGCCAGCTCACCAGAAGAGACCCAGTACTTC. It yields the protein CASSPEETQYF. Combining the CDR3 with reference TRBV18 and TRBJ2-5 gives the whole variable domain NAGVMQNPRHLVRRRGQEARLRCSPMKGHSHVYWYRQLPEEGLKFMVYLQKENIIDESGMPKERFSAEFPKEGPSILRIQQVVRGDSAAYFCASSPEETQYFGPGTRLLVL.

This chain links TRBV5-1 with TRBJ1-2; 9 bases map to TRBD1. The CDR3 has 13 amino acids. The germline gives CDR1 SGHRS, CDR2 YFSETQ. V was pared by 3 bases and J by 6 bases, with 3 bases of the junction left unmatched. The DNA of the CDR3 is TGCGCCAGCAGCTCGGACAGGGGCGATGGCTACACCTTC. It translates to CASSSDRGDGYTF. Together with reference TRBV5-1 and TRBJ1-2, the CDR3 gives the full variable domain: KAGVTQTPRYLIKTRGQQVTLSCSPISGHRSVSWYQQTPGQGLQFLFEYFSETQRNKGNFPGRFSGRQFSNSRSEMNVSTLELGDSALYLCASSSDRGDGYTFGSGTRLTVV.

V gene TRBV7-9 combines with J gene TRBJ1-1, with unresolved D. The CDR3 has 12 amino acids. Deletions cut 5 bases from V and 2 bases from J, with 6 bases between. CDR1 SEHNR and CDR2 FQNEAQ come from the germline V gene (reference sequence). The CDR3: CASSQANTEAFF. The CDR3 DNA is TGTGCCAGCAGCCAAGCAAACACTGAAGCTTTCTTT.

The chain employs TRBV6-1 and TRBJ1-5, with D uncertain. Germline CDR1 reads MNHNS; CDR2 reads SASEGT. This CDR3 comprises 13 residues. Trimming took 8 bases from V and 5 from J, leaving 13 bases between them. The CDR3 nucleotides are TGTGCCAGCGGCTCGAGGTGGGATCAGCCCCAGCATTTT. The encoded protein is CASGSRWDQPQHF.

V usage is TRBV15 and J usage is TRBJ2-7; D gene uncertain. Trimming took 0 bases from V and 4 from J, leaving 10 bases between them. Looked up from germline, CDR1 is LNHNV and CDR2 is YYDKDF (reference sequence). This CDR3 spans 14 amino acids. CDR3: CATSRDASRYEQYF. Here the CDR3 DNA reads TGTGCCACCAGCAGAGATGCCAGCCGATACGAGCAGTACTTC.

This chain links TRBV6-5 with TRBJ1-2; D might be TRBD1 (6 bases). The germline V gene encodes CDR1 MNHEY and CDR2 SVGAGI. Trimming removed 4 bases from V and 5 bases from J, with 11 bases in between. The CDR3 is made up of 13 amino acids. The CDR3, as DNA: TGTGCCAGCAGTTCTACAGGGATTTATGGCTACACCTTC. It codes for CASSSTGIYGYTF.

The chain carries TRBV30 and TRBJ1-3; TRBD1 agrees at 8 bases. V lost 0 bases, J lost 8 bases, and 12 bases stayed unmatched. CDR1 is GTSNPN, CDR2 SVGIG, per germline (reference sequence). This CDR3 has 16 amino acids. The CDR3 reads CAWSVPGTGGSDTIYF. Here the CDR3 DNA reads TGTGCCTGGAGTGTACCTGGAACAGGGGGTAGTGACACCATATATTTT.

The chain recombines TRBV28 with TRBJ1-5; TRBD1 matches at 7 bases. Germline values: CDR1 MDHEN, CDR2 SYDVKM. The CDR3 is 14 residues long. V lost 6 bases and J lost 7; bases outside the gene matches: 9. In DNA, the CDR3 is TGTGCCAGCAGGCACGAACAGGGGTCCCAGCCCCAGCATTTT. This encodes CASRHEQGSQPQHF.

V usage is TRBV19 and J usage is TRBJ1-2; D perhaps matches TRBD1 (6 bases). The V and J ends lost 3 bases and 8 bases respectively, with 13 bases between them. Germline V lookup: CDR1 LNHDA, CDR2 SQIVND (reference sequence). The CDR3 extends over 13 amino acids. The CDR3 DNA reads as TGTGCCAGTAGTATGGACAGCCTTTGGGGCTACACCTTC. This codes for CASSMDSLWGYTF.

Remarks on this clone: Distinct nucleotide sequences in the sample also encode this CDR3. The V call is TRBV28, the J call TRBJ2-7, with 13 bases that match TRBD2. The V gene's germline CDR1 is MDHEN and CDR2 SYDVKM. After removal of 3 bases from V and 3 bases from J, the junction contained 2 bases not matched to a gene. The CDR3 contains 15 residues. CDR3 sequence: CASSLGLAGSYEQYF. The DNA for the CDR3 is TGTGCCAGCAGTTTGGGACTAGCGGGGAGCTACGAGCAGTACTTC. The whole variable domain, filled in from reference TRBV28 and TRBJ2-7, reads DVKVTQSSRYLVKRTGEKVFLECVQDMDHENMFWYRQDPGLGLRLIYFSYDVKMKEKGDIPEGYSVSREKKERFSLILESASTNQTSMYLCASSLGLAGSYEQYFGPGTRLTVT.

V usage is TRBV10-3 and J usage is TRBJ2-3; the D gene could be TRBD1 or TRBD2 (7 bases each). This CDR3 region has 15 residues. V was clipped by 7 bases and J by 3 bases, with 17 bases between them. Germline values: CDR1 ENHRY, CDR2 SYGVKD. CDR3 coding DNA: TGTGCCATCACCAGGGGGGGCGTAGGGACAGATACGCAGTATTTT. This codes for CAITRGGVGTDTQYF.

The chain recombines TRBV6-1 with TRBJ2-6; either TRBD1 or TRBD2 may supply D (5 bases each). V was cut by 3 bases and J by 2 bases, with 20 bases left in between. This CDR3 region has 19 residues. CDR1 is MNHNS, CDR2 SASEGT, per germline. The CDR3 nucleotides read TGTGCCAGCAGTGATGACCGGGGCCCTAGTTCTACTGGGGCCAACGTCCTGACTTTC. This gives the protein CASSDDRGPSSTGANVLTF.

V usage is TRBV29-1 and J usage is TRBJ1-1; D is perhaps TRBD1 (6 bases). Germline CDR1 and CDR2: SQVTM and ANQGSEA. CDR3 length equals 13 residues. The V end lost 7 bases, the J end lost 6 bases, and 18 bases lay between the germline ends. The CDR3 DNA reads as TGCAGCGCTTCCCGGCCGGGGGCGTCTGAAGCTTTCTTT. It specifies CSASRPGASEAFF.

Comments on this clone: One end of the junction fails to match germline, which may point to a read error. The CDR3 sequence: CASSQAPLVSLPVPDTQYF. CDR3 DNA sequence: TGTGCCAGCAGTCAAGCCCCCCTCGTGAGTCTGCCTGTGCCAGATACGCAGTATTTT. The chain couples TRBV6-1 to TRBJ2-3; D is undetermined. This CDR3 is 19 amino acids long. The germline V gene encodes CDR1 MNHNS and CDR2 SASEGT.